The clone carrying this T cell receptor (beta chain) has at least ten counts. Its cognate antigen is unknown. This entry belongs to a study of regulatory T cells in long-lasting Graves disease. The authors built TCR beta libraries using iRepertoire HTBI primers and Arm-PCR of CDR3 regions. TCRdb redid the calling of the multiplex PCR reads with MiXCR, one entry per CDR3 protein. The table includes roughly 470,000 distinct CDR3 sequences, 20% to 25% detected once. Overall study findings and caveats: Favoring TRBV28, TRBJ1-2 and TRBJ2-5 was a feature seen in persistent disease.

Germline CDR1 is SGHRS and CDR2 is YFSETQ. J gave up 8 bases and V 3 bases, and 8 bases lay outside the gene matches. The CDR3 totals 15 residues. The time point is: persistent/refractory GD, antithyroid drugs over 5 years with positive TRAb. Making the TCR library involved RNA that had been extracted from PBMCs. A peripheral blood sample, nine milliliters in volume, was drawn into EDTA tubes. This receptor was obtained from a female donor with Graves disease. The V and J genes are TRBV5-1 and TRBJ1-4; 9 bases are a match to TRBD1. Specimen: peripheral blood mononuclear cells (PBMCs), collected when the disease was refractory, from a patient treated with antithyroid drugs. In DNA, the CDR3 is TGCGCCAGCAGCTCCGGGGACAGGGCCGAGGAAAAACTGTTTTTT. It encodes CASSSGDRAEEKLFF.